Presented here are 4 T cell receptor beta chains from one specimen sequenced in a study of blood T cell repertoires in COVID-19. Data came from immunoSEQ multiplex PCR; TCRdb stores just in-frame clones and leaves some out. The data contain fewer than 250,000 clones, approximately 80% of them singletons. Source material: PBMCs or T cells enriched from blood (not recorded which). The receptors were gathered from a man aged 55 to 70 who had recovered from COVID-19.

The chain uses TRBV5-1 and TRBJ1-1; TRBD1 matches at 10 bases. Trimming cost V 4 bases and J 6 bases; bases outside gene matches: 12. The length of the CDR3 is 16 residues. Germline values: CDR1 SGHRS, CDR2 YFSETQ. The CDR3 sequence: CASSPRGGQGTSEAFF. CDR3 bases: TGCGCCAGCAGCCCCCGAGGGGGACAGGGGACCTCTGAAGCTTTCTTT.

The chain links TRBV19 to TRBJ2-3, with D possibly being TRBD1 (6 bases). Trimming stripped 6 bases from V and 1 base from J, with 14 bases between. The germline V gene encodes CDR1 LNHDA and CDR2 SQIVND (reference sequence). The length of the CDR3 is 15 residues. DNA of the CDR3: TGTGCCAGTAGACGACAGGCCTTCGGCACAGATACGCAGTATTTT. Translated: CASRRQAFGTDTQYF.

V is TRBV2 and J is TRBJ1-1; D is uncertain. This CDR3 spans 13 amino acids. Looked up from germline, CDR1 is SNHLY and CDR2 is FYNNEI. Trimming left V 6 bases short and J 1 base short, with 9 bases between. The CDR3 nucleotides read TGTGCCAGCAGCATCCGGGAGAACACTGAAGCTTTCTTT. Its translation is CASSIRENTEAFF.

This clone was recorded once. This chain connects TRBV5-4 to TRBJ1-6; D may be TRBD1 (5 bases). Germline loops: CDR1 SGHNT, CDR2 YYREEE (reference sequence). V lost 0 bases and J lost 5, with 12 bases in between. CDR3 length: 16 residues. The CDR3 coding sequence is TGTGCCAGCAGCTTGGGAGGAACAGGCCATAATTCACCCCTCCACTTT. Translating gives CASSLGGTGHNSPLHF. The whole variable domain, filled in from reference TRBV5-4 and TRBJ1-6, reads ETGVTQSPTHLIKTRGQQVTLRCSSQSGHNTVSWYQQALGQGPQFIFQYYREEENGRGNFPPRFSGLQFPNYSSELNVNALELDDSALYLCASSLGGTGHNSPLHFGNGTRLTVT.